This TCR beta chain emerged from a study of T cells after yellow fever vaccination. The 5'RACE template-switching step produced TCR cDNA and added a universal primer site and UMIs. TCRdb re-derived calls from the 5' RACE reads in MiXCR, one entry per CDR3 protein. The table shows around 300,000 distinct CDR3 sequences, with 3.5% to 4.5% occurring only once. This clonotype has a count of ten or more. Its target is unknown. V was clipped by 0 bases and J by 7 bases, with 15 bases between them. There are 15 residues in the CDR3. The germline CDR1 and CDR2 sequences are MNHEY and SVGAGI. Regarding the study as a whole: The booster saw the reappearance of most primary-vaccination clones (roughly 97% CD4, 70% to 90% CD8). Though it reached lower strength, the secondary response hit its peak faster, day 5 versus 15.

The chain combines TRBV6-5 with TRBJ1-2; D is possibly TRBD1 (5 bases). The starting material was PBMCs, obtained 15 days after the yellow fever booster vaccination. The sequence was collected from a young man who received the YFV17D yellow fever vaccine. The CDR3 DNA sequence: TGTGCCAGCAGTTACTCGGGCCAGGGTTCGGGTGGCTACACCTTC. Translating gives CASSYSGQGSGGYTF.